This T cell receptor (beta chain) was profiled in a study of shared clonotypes between healthy human individuals. Study-wide results and caveats: Generally, estimated richness proved larger in naive subsets than it did in memory subsets.

From germline, CDR1 is SGHTA and CDR2 FQGNSA. The germline V and J ends were trimmed by 6 bases and 8 bases, with 13 bases remaining between them. CDR3 length equals 13 residues. Of note for this clone: What it binds is not known.

The test was conducted at deep level. Several immunoSEQ plates received, in even portions, the genomic DNA of each subset. Sequenced by immunoSEQ multiplex PCR; TCRdb stores in-frame clones only, minus some. This repertoire shows some 2 million clones, 95% found once; its top ten account for more than 0.1%. The chain combines TRBV7-2 with TRBJ1-4; D unclear. The sequenced material came from naive CD4+ T cells sorted from blood. Specified subset: CD45RA+ positively selected. The receptor's source is a man aged 18 to 30 in good health. The CDR3 here is CASRLGGTEKLFF. The CDR3 coding sequence is TGTGCCAGCAGGCTTGGAGGAACCGAAAAACTGTTTTTT.